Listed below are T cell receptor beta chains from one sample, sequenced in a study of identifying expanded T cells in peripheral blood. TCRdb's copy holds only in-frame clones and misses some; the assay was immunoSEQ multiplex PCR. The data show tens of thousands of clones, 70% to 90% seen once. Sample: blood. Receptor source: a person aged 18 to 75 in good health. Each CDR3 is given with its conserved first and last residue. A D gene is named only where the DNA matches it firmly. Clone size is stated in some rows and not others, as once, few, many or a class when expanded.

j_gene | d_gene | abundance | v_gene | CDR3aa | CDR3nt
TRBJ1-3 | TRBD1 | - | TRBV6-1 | CASSAPSTRGLSGNTIYF | TGTGCCAGCAGTGCCCCATCGACCAGGGGGCTTTCTGGAAACACCATATATTTT
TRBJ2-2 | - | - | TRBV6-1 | CASSEWGQTGELFF | TGTGCCAGCAGTGAATGGGGGCAGACCGGGGAGCTGTTTTTT
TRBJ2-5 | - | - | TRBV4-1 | CASSQPGPRQETQYF | TGCGCCAGCAGCCAACCGGGACCCCGGCAAGAGACCCAGTACTTC
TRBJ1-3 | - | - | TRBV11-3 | CASSRIEGGGNTIYF | TGTGCCAGCAGCCGGATAGAGGGAGGTGGAAACACCATATATTTT
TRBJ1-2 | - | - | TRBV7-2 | CASSLELFNYGYTF | TGTGCCAGCAGCTTGGAACTCTTTAACTATGGCTACACCTTC
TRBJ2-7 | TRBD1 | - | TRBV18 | CASSPPGTDSYEQYF | TGTGCCAGCTCACCTCCCGGGACAGATTCGTACGAGCAGTACTTC
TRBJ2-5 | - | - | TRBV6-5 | CASSYSKSLLGAQYF | TGTGCCAGCAGTTACTCGAAGTCGCTCCTCGGGGCCCAGTACTTC
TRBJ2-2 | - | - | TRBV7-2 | CASSFRHPRSAGELFF | TGTGCCAGCAGCTTCCGGCACCCACGAAGCGCCGGGGAGCTGTTTTTT
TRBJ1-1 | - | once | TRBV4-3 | CASSQAGESRYTEAFF | TGCGCCAGCAGCCAGGCCGGCGAGTCGAGGTACACTGAAGCTTTCTTT
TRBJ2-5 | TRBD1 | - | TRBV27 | CASSKGGQGETQYF | TGTGCCAGCAGCAAAGGTGGACAGGGTGAGACCCAGTACTTC
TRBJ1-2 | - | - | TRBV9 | CASSVGDSSNYGYTF | TGTGCCAGCAGCGTAGGTGACAGCTCTAACTATGGCTACACCTTC
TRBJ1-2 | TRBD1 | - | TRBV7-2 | CASPDRGYGYTF | TGTGCCAGCCCCGACAGGGGCTATGGCTACACCTTC
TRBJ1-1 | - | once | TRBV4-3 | CASSQDSTPTEAFF | TGCGCCAGCAGCCAAGATTCGACGCCCACTGAAGCTTTCTTT
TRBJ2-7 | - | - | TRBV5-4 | CASTNQNSDYEQYF | TGTGCCAGCACCAATCAGAACAGCGACTACGAGCAGTACTTC
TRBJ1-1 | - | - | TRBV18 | CASSSGLETEAFF | TGTGCCAGCTCGTCGGGTCTCGAAACTGAAGCTTTCTTT
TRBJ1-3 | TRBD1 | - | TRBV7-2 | CASSYGQGAKGNTIYF | TGTGCCAGCAGCTACGGACAGGGGGCGAAAGGAAACACCATATATTTT